Below are 14 T cell receptor beta chains sequenced from a single sample in a study of shared clonotypes between healthy human individuals. The data were produced by immunoSEQ multiplex PCR, yet TCRdb's version contains in-frame clones alone and is incomplete. The data contain fewer than 1.4 million clones, about four fifths of them seen just once; the ten biggest clones take up 0.6% to 0.7%. Input material: memory CD4+ T cells from PBMCs. Subset denoted: CD45RA-negative fraction. These receptors all come from a man aged 18 to 30 in good health. Some clones in this sample may be carry-over from other donors' samples.

The rearrangement joins TRBV2 to TRBJ2-7; 9 positions agree with TRBD1. This CDR3 has 14 residues. The V gene's germline CDR1 is SNHLY and CDR2 FYNNEI. Germline trimming cut 6 bases from V and 2 bases from J; bases unmatched to any gene: 5. The CDR3 loop reads CASRDRGFTYEQYF. The DNA for the CDR3 is TGTGCCAGCAGGGACAGGGGATTCACCTACGAGCAGTACTTC. The full variable domain, its missing parts supplied by reference TRBV2 and TRBJ2-7, is EPEVTQTPSHQVTQMGQEVILRCVPISNHLYFYWYRQILGQKVEFLVSFYNNEISEKSEIFDDQFSVERPDGSNFTLKIRSTKLEDSAMYFCASRDRGFTYEQYFGPGTRLTVT.

This clone has just a few counts. DNA of the CDR3: TGTGCCAGCAGACCTACCGGCACCGGGGAGCTGTTTTTT. Protein sequence: CASRPTGTGELFF. The chain is built from TRBV7-9 and TRBJ2-2; no clear D gene. V lost 6 bases and J lost 4, with 9 bases in between. Germline assignment: CDR1 SEHNR and CDR2 FQNEAQ (reference sequence). This CDR3 contains 13 residues.

This chain joins TRBV5-1 and TRBJ1-1, with D perhaps matching TRBD1 (6 bases). Trimming left V 6 bases short and J 10 bases short, with 16 bases between. Germline assignment: CDR1 SGHRS and CDR2 YFSETQ. This CDR3 contains 12 residues. Written as DNA, the CDR3 is TGCGCCAGCATAATAGCGGGGGCTGGAGCTTTCTTT. Translation: CASIIAGAGAFF.

The chain joins TRBV5-1 to TRBJ2-1; no definite D call. Germline loops: CDR1 SGHRS, CDR2 YFSETQ. The V end was cut by 0 bases, the J end by 6 bases, with 7 bases between. The CDR3 covers 13 residues. The CDR3 coding sequence is TGCGCCAGCAGCTTGGCCGTGGGCAATGAGCAGTTCTTC. Residues: CASSLAVGNEQFF.

The chain recombines TRBV11-2 with TRBJ2-7; TRBD1 is a possible D gene (6 bases). Looked up from germline, CDR1 is SGHAT and CDR2 is FQNNGV. The CDR3 is made up of 14 amino acids. V was trimmed by 4 bases and J by 3 bases, leaving 13 bases between them. CDR3 coding DNA: TGTGCCAGCAGCTGGTTAGAACAGGGCTACGAGCAGTACTTC. Translation gives CASSWLEQGYEQYF. The full variable domain, with the rest looked up from reference TRBV11-2 and TRBJ2-7, is EAGVAQSPRYKIIEKRQSVAFWCNPISGHATLYWYQQILGQGPKLLIQFQNNGVVDDSQLPKDRFSAERLKGVDSTLKIQPAKLEDSAVYLCASSWLEQGYEQYFGPGTRLTVT.

This chain links TRBV4-1 with TRBJ2-7; D possibly corresponds to TRBD1 (6 bases). CDR3 length: 14 amino acids. Between the trimmed V and J ends, which lost 5 bases and 1 base, there was a span of 12 bases. Germline CDR1 is MGHRA and CDR2 is YSYEKL. The DNA for the CDR3 is TGCGCCAGCAGCTTCCGGGACACATCCTACGAGCAGTACTTC. Its protein product is CASSFRDTSYEQYF.

The rearrangement uses TRBV18 and TRBJ2-1; 9 bases agree with TRBD2. Germline values: CDR1 KGHSH, CDR2 LQKENI. This CDR3 spans 18 amino acids. V lost 3 bases and J lost 5; bases outside the gene matches: 14. The CDR3 loop is CASSPRPTGSGRNNEQFF. Here the CDR3 DNA reads TGTGCCAGCTCACCTAGACCTACTGGTAGCGGGAGAAACAATGAGCAGTTCTTC.

V gene TRBV5-4 combines with J gene TRBJ2-3; TRBD2 agrees at 8 bases. The CDR3 length is 15 residues. The germline V gene has CDR1 SGHNT and CDR2 YYREEE (reference sequence). V gave up 2 bases and J gave up 1 base; unmatched junction bases: 3. The CDR3 DNA sequence: TGTGCCAGCAGCTTATCGGGAGGGGGCACAGATACGCAGTATTTT. Translating gives CASSLSGGGTDTQYF.

The chain joins TRBV20-1 to TRBJ2-3; D gene unclear. The CDR3 sequence is 11 residues long. V was shortened by 8 bases and J by 5 bases, with 11 bases between the two germline ends. The V gene's germline CDR1 is DFQATT and CDR2 SNEGSKA (reference sequence). As DNA, the CDR3 is TGCAGTACTCAAATGCAAGATACGCAGTATTTT. This sequence encodes CSTQMQDTQYF.

A word on this clone: Other DNA sequences of this sample code for an identical CDR3. The chain couples TRBV6-5 to TRBJ2-1; TRBD1 matches at 9 bases. Losses at the gene ends were 0 bases for V and 5 bases for J; bases not matched to a gene: 2. This CDR3 region has 15 residues. Germline CDR1 reads MNHEY; CDR2 reads SVGAGI. CDR3 nucleotides: TGTGCCAGCAGTTACTCGGGACAGGGCAACAATGAGCAGTTCTTC. Protein sequence: CASSYSGQGNNEQFF.

V usage is TRBV6-1 and J usage is TRBJ2-2; 7 bases agree with TRBD1. Trimming removed 4 bases from V and 7 bases from J; junction bases left unmatched: 6. CDR3 length equals 14 residues. From germline, CDR1 is MNHNS and CDR2 SASEGT. The CDR3 coding sequence is TGTGCCAGCAGTGTAGACAGGGTAAACGGGGAGCTGTTTTTT. The encoded protein is CASSVDRVNGELFF.

This sequence joins TRBV18 and TRBJ1-2; D gene uncertain. CDR1 is KGHSH, CDR2 LQKENI, per germline. The CDR3 is made up of 13 amino acids. Trimming left V 2 bases short and J 1 base short, with 5 bases between. The CDR3 nucleotides are TGTGCCAGCTCACCAAACTTTAACTATGGCTACACCTTC. Protein: CASSPNFNYGYTF.

Only a few counts were recorded for this clone. V and J are TRBV6-7 and TRBJ2-7; D might be TRBD2 (6 bases). TRBV6-7 is an ORF; its function is uncertain. V lost 2 bases to trimming and J lost 3 bases, with 14 bases between them. The CDR3 spans 15 residues. The CDR3 loop is CASSYPPDYGYEQYF. CDR3 DNA sequence: TGTGCCAGCAGTTACCCCCCGGACTATGGCTACGAGCAGTACTTC.

The V and J genes are TRBV5-1 and TRBJ2-7; perhaps TRBD2 as D (5 bases). Trimming stripped 3 bases from V and 6 bases from J, with 13 bases between. CDR1 is SGHRS, CDR2 YFSETQ, per germline. CDR3 length equals 13 residues. CDR3 in DNA: TGCGCCAGCAGCTCCTACCGGGGAGTCGAGCAGTACTTC. Protein: CASSSYRGVEQYF. The variable domain in full, completed from reference TRBV5-1 and TRBJ2-7, reads KAGVTQTPRYLIKTRGQQVTLSCSPISGHRSVSWYQQTPGQGLQFLFEYFSETQRNKGNFPGRFSGRQFSNSRSEMNVSTLELGDSALYLCASSSYRGVEQYFGPGTRLTVT.